These T cell receptor beta chains were read from a single sample in a study of shared clonotypes between healthy human individuals. Sequencing was performed with immunoSEQ multiplex PCR; in TCRdb, only in-frame clones are kept and a portion is missing. Among 110,000 or so clones, under 70% were seen once, and the ten largest hold around 24%. Specimen: memory CD8+ T cells sorted from blood. These receptors were collected from a woman aged 25 to 39 in good health. Each CDR3 is given with its conserved first and last residue. Fields, in order: V gene, D gene, J gene, clone size, CDR3 DNA, CDR3 protein. The D gene is left open where the match is weak. The size of a clone is reported for some rows only, either as once, few or many, or as a class for expanded clones.

>TRBV7-9|-|TRBJ1-1|-
TGTGCCAGCAGAATGGGAACTGAAGCTTTCTTT
CASRMGTEAFF
>TRBV4-1|-|TRBJ2-7|-
TGCGCCAGCAGCCAAGTTCGGGGATTCGGCCTTGGGGCTAGGGAGCAGTACTTC
CASSQVRGFGLGAREQYF
>TRBV4-2|-|TRBJ1-1|-
TGTGCCAGCAGCCAAGTACTATCGGGGGTGCGGACTGAAGCTTTCTTT
CASSQVLSGVRTEAFF
>TRBV27|TRBD1|TRBJ1-1|-
TGTGCCAGCAGTCCGGGGACAGGGACTGAAGCTTTCTTT
CASSPGTGTEAFF
>TRBV18|TRBD2|TRBJ2-1|-
TGTGCCAGCTCCCGTGGGACTAGCGGGAGCTCCTACAATGAGCAGTTCTTC
CASSRGTSGSSYNEQFF
>TRBV27|TRBD1|TRBJ2-7|-
TGTGCCAGCAGTTTATCGATCGGGACAGGGTCCTACGAGCAGTACTTC
CASSLSIGTGSYEQYF
>TRBV6-6|TRBD1|TRBJ2-7|few
TGTGCCAGCAGCTGGACAGGGGACGAGCAGTACTTC
CASSWTGDEQYF
>TRBV28|TRBD2|TRBJ2-3|-
TGTGCCAGCAGTTTAAGACTAGCGCTAAGCACAGATACGCAGTATTTT
CASSLRLALSTDTQYF
>TRBV19|-|TRBJ1-5|-
TGTGCCAGTAGTATAAACAGCTACGAGAATCAGCCCCAGCATTTT
CASSINSYENQPQHF
>TRBV5-6|TRBD2|TRBJ2-1|-
TGTGCCAGCAGCTTGGCCGGTAGCGGGAGGGTAGATGAGCAGTTCTTC
CASSLAGSGRVDEQFF
>TRBV5-1|-|TRBJ2-1|many
TGCGCCAGCAGCTTGGAACAGGGCAATGAGCAGTTCTTC
CASSLEQGNEQFF
>TRBV2|-|TRBJ1-1|-
TGTGCCAGCAGTGAATCGGTCACCCTGAACACTGAAGCTTTCTTT
CASSESVTLNTEAFF
>TRBV11-2|TRBD2|TRBJ2-7|once
TGTGCCAGCAGCTTAGTGGGAGGGGCCTACGAGCAGTACTTC
CASSLVGGAYEQYF
>TRBV30|-|TRBJ2-2|-
TGTGCCTGGAGTGACACCGGGGAGCTGTTTTTT
CAWSDTGELFF
>TRBV7-9|-|TRBJ1-1|-
TGTGCCAGCAGCTTGGGGCAGGTTCAAGCTTTCTTT
CASSLGQVQAFF
>TRBV18|-|TRBJ1-1|-
TGTGCCAGCTCACGGGGTCCTAGCGGTGAAGCTTTCTTT
CASSRGPSGEAFF
>TRBV18|TRBD2|TRBJ2-1|-
TGTGCCAGCTCACCACGCGGGGGGATGCGTTCCTACAATGAGCAGTTCTTC
CASSPRGGMRSYNEQFF
>TRBV10-2|-|TRBJ2-7|-
TGCGCCAGCAGTGAGTCTATGACAGCGACAAACCTTTACGAGCAGTACTTC
CASSESMTATNLYEQYF
>TRBV6-1|TRBD2|TRBJ2-2|-
TGTGCCAGCAGGGAGCTAGCGGGAGGGACCGGGGAGCTGTTTTTT
CASRELAGGTGELFF
>TRBV7-7|-|TRBJ2-3|-
TGTGCCAGCAGCCCGATAGTGGCGAGCACAGATACGCAGTATTTT
CASSPIVASTDTQYF
>TRBV4-1|-|TRBJ2-7|-
TGCGCCAGCAGCCAAGATGGGCAGGGTGACGAGCAGTACTTC
CASSQDGQGDEQYF
>TRBV28|-|TRBJ2-7|-
TGTGCCAGCAGTTCGGCCCCCGGGGCCTACGAGCAGTACTTC
CASSSAPGAYEQYF
>TRBV25-1|-|TRBJ2-1|-
TGTGCCAGCTACCAGGGGGGCAATGAGCAGTTCTTC
CASYQGGNEQFF
>TRBV4-1|TRBD2|TRBJ2-3|-
TGCGCCAGCAGCCAAGCCGGGACGGGAGGGATCACAGATACGCAGTATTTT
CASSQAGTGGITDTQYF
>TRBV4-1|TRBD2|TRBJ2-3|-
TGCGCCAGCAGCCCTCTCGGACTAGCGGAGAACACAGATACGCAGTATTTT
CASSPLGLAENTDTQYF
>TRBV7-7|-|TRBJ2-7|few
TGTGCCAGCAGCCGTCGACTGAGTGCGGAGCAGTACTTC
CASSRRLSAEQYF
>TRBV10-3|TRBD1|TRBJ1-1|-
TGTGCCATCAGTGGACAGGGAAGCACTGAAGCTTTCTTT
CAISGQGSTEAFF
>TRBV6-1|TRBD1|TRBJ1-3|-
TGTGCCAGCTGCCGCCAGGGGGCTGGAAACACCATATATTTT
CASCRQGAGNTIYF
>TRBV4-1|-|TRBJ1-1|-
TGCGCCAGCAGCCAACTAGGGGGACACCTGAACACTGAAGCTTTCTTT
CASSQLGGHLNTEAFF
>TRBV29-1|TRBD2|TRBJ2-1|-
TGCAGCGTTGAAGACCTGGGACTAGCGGGGGAGCAGTTCTTC
CSVEDLGLAGEQFF
>TRBV18|TRBD2|TRBJ2-7|-
TGTGCCAGCTCAAGCACTAGCGGGAGCGGGAACGAGCAGTACTTC
CASSSTSGSGNEQYF
>TRBV5-4|TRBD2|TRBJ2-3|-
TGTGCCAGCAGCTTGTGGCGGGAGGTTGGTGCAGATACGCAGTATTTT
CASSLWREVGADTQYF
>TRBV6-1|-|TRBJ1-2|-
TGTGCCAGCAGTGAAGCTACAGGACCTAACTATGGCTACACCTTC
CASSEATGPNYGYTF
>TRBV28|TRBD2|TRBJ2-2|-
TGTGCCAGCAGGCCCACTAGCGGGAGACTGACGGGGGAGCTGTTTTTT
CASRPTSGRLTGELFF
>TRBV7-6|-|TRBJ2-5|once
TGTGCCAGCAGACGCTGGGACTCCCAAGAGACCCAGTACTTC
CASRRWDSQETQYF
>TRBV25-1|-|TRBJ2-2|many
TGTGCCAGCAGTGACCCAGAGGGCGCGGGCACCGGGGAGCTGTTTTTT
CASSDPEGAGTGELFF
>TRBV28|-|TRBJ2-2|-
TGTGCCAGCATCCTCCTTCTGGGCACCGGGGAGCTGTTTTTT
CASILLLGTGELFF
>TRBV30|-|TRBJ2-7|-
TGTGCCTGGGGGAGGTACTACGAGCAGTACTTC
CAWGRYYEQYF
>TRBV11-2|TRBD2|TRBJ2-3|-
TGTGCCAGCAGCTTAGGGACGACTCGGGGGGTGGGAGATACGCAGTATTTT
CASSLGTTRGVGDTQYF
>TRBV5-6|-|TRBJ2-2|-
TGTGCCAGCAGCATCAGCGGAGTCTACACCGGGGAGCTGTTTTTT
CASSISGVYTGELFF
>TRBV13|-|TRBJ2-7|once
TGTGCCAGCAGCTTAGGTTTGGCAGCCGGGACAAAACTCTACGAGCAGTACTTC
CASSLGLAAGTKLYEQYF
>TRBV25-1|TRBD2|TRBJ2-7|many
TGTGCCAGCAGTGATCAAGGGGCTAGGACTAGCGCGGAGGAGCAGTACTTC
CASSDQGARTSAEEQYF
>TRBV5-3|TRBD2|TRBJ2-7|-
TGTGCCAGAAGCTTGCTAGCGGGATACGAGCAGTACTTC
CARSLLAGYEQYF
>TRBV27|-|TRBJ2-7|-
TGTGCCAGCAGTTTTTCACAGGGTCCCTACGAGCAGTACTTC
CASSFSQGPYEQYF
>TRBV23-1|-|TRBJ2-5|-
TGCGCCCCCCGTCGGGGAGAGACCCAGTACTTC
CAPRRGETQYF
>TRBV9|-|TRBJ1-2|once
TGTGCCAGCAAGCTCGGACACGATGGCTACACCTTC
CASKLGHDGYTF
>TRBV4-1|-|TRBJ2-1|-
TGCGCCAGCAGCCCCCTAGGCGGGCGTGGGCGTGAGCAGTTCTTC
CASSPLGGRGREQFF
>TRBV27|-|TRBJ2-7|few
TGTGCCAGCAGTTTATCTCAAGGGCAGCCTAGCTCCTACGAGCAGTACTTC
CASSLSQGQPSSYEQYF
>TRBV6-4|-|TRBJ2-1|-
TGTGCCAGCAGTGATGGTGGTAGCGGCCCTTACAATGAGCAGTTCTTC
CASSDGGSGPYNEQFF
>TRBV28|-|TRBJ1-2|-
TGTGCCACCGCAATATTCACAGGATTTAACTATGGCTACACCTTC
CATAIFTGFNYGYTF
>TRBV28|TRBD1|TRBJ2-7|-
TGTGCCAGCAGTTTGCGCCCGGGACAGGGGGCCGGGGAGCAGTACTTC
CASSLRPGQGAGEQYF
>TRBV6-5|-|TRBJ1-2|-
TGTGCCAGCAGTTACAGATCTGGCTACACCTTC
CASSYRSGYTF
>TRBV4-1|-|TRBJ1-5|-
TGCGCCAGCAGCCAAGATCTAGTCAGCAATCAGCCCCAGCATTTT
CASSQDLVSNQPQHF
>TRBV9|-|TRBJ2-7|-
TGTGCCAGCAGCGCACAGGGCGCGGGGTACGAGCAGTACTTC
CASSAQGAGYEQYF